These T cell receptor beta chains were read from a single sample in a study of CD8+CD57+ T cells in acquired aplastic anemia. TCRdb reprocessed the reads with MiXCR, giving one entry per CDR3 protein. This table holds approximately 220,000 distinct CDR3 sequences, about half found once. Sequenced material: sorted CD4+, CD8+, or CD8+CD57+ T cells (not recorded which) from PBMCs. The receptor source for this set is a human donor with aplastic anemia. The CDR3 runs from the conserved cysteine through the conserved F or W. The order of the fields is J gene, V gene, D gene, clone size, CDR3 DNA, CDR3 protein. The D gene is left open where the match is weak. Clone size, where shown, is once, few, many, or a class for clones that have expanded.

TRBJ1-3,TRBV5-1,.,many,TGCGCCAGCAGCCCGGGGGACAACCTAGAAACTGGAAACACCATATATTTT,CASSPGDNLETGNTIYF
TRBJ1-1,TRBV2,.,few,TGTGCCATTAGGCGAGGGGTCCTCAACACTGAAGCTTTCTTT,CAIRRGVLNTEAFF
TRBJ1-1,TRBV10-3,TRBD1,few,TGTGCCATCAGTATGGGACAGGAGAACACTGAAGCTTTCTTT,CAISMGQENTEAFF
TRBJ2-2,TRBV20-1,.,.,TGCAGTGCTGTACAGGGAATGGGCGGCGCGAACACCGGGGAGCTGTTTTTT,CSAVQGMGGANTGELFF
TRBJ2-7,TRBV20-1,.,many,TGCAGTGCTAGAGGAGGCAGGAGCTCCTACGAGCAGTACTTC,CSARGGRSSYEQYF
TRBJ1-5,TRBV20-1,.,few,TGCAGTGCCCTGGGGCCCCGGAATCAGCCCCAGCATTTT,CSALGPRNQPQHF
TRBJ2-5,TRBV7-9,.,many,TGTGCCAGCAGCTCCCAAGGAGGGGCGCAAGGAGAGACCCAGTACTTC,CASSSQGGAQGETQYF
TRBJ1-2,TRBV12-3/TRBV12-4,.,.,TGTGCCAGCAGTAGGGCAGGAGGTAGGGGCTACACCTTC,CASSRAGGRGYTF
TRBJ1-1,TRBV20-1,.,many,TGCAGTGCTAGAGACCCAAAGGGACAAGAGACTGAAGCTTTCTTT,CSARDPKGQETEAFF
TRBJ2-2,TRBV20-1,.,.,TGCAGTGCTAGTGGGAACACCGGGGAGCTGTTCTTT,CSASGNTGELFF
TRBJ2-2,TRBV30,.,many,TGTGCCTGGAGTGGAGAAGGGGAGCTGTTTTTT,CAWSGEGELFF
TRBJ1-1,TRBV7-9,.,many,TGTGCCAGCAGCTTATTTCTAAACACTGAAGCTTTCTTT,CASSLFLNTEAFF
TRBJ2-1,TRBV12-3/TRBV12-4,TRBD2,.,TGTGCCAGCAGCCCTAGCGGGGAAGGGGACTCCTACAATGAGCAGTTCTTC,CASSPSGEGDSYNEQFF
TRBJ1-4,TRBV29-1,TRBD1,many,TGCAGCGTTGATGAGACAGGGGTAAATGAAAAACTGTTTTTT,CSVDETGVNEKLFF
TRBJ2-1,TRBV27,TRBD1,few,TGTGCCAGCAGTTACCCCGGACAGGGATCCTACAATGAGCAGTTCTTC,CASSYPGQGSYNEQFF
TRBJ2-2,TRBV7-7,.,few,TGTGCCAGCAGCAGGGGAACAGAGGCCGGGGAGCTGTTTTTT,CASSRGTEAGELFF
TRBJ1-6,TRBV12-3/TRBV12-4,.,.,TGTGCCAGCAGTCTCCAAGCCGGGGGCTATTCACCCCTCCACTTT,CASSLQAGGYSPLHF
TRBJ2-7,TRBV19,TRBD1,.,TGTGCCAGTACCCCGGGACAGGGGTTGGAGCAGTACTTC,CASTPGQGLEQYF
TRBJ1-1,TRBV20-1,TRBD1,many,TGCAGTGCCCCGGACAGGGCGATTGAAGCTTTCTTT,CSAPDRAIEAFF
TRBJ2-5,TRBV2,TRBD2,.,TGTGCCAGCAGTGAGGGGGGGGCCCAGTACTTC,CASSEGGAQYF
TRBJ1-1,TRBV10-3,.,many,TGTGCCATCAGTGGGGGCAGCATGAACACTGAAGCTTTCTTT,CAISGGSMNTEAFF
TRBJ2-7,TRBV6-1,TRBD1,many,TGTGCCAGCAGTGAATCAGGACAGGGCTCCTACGAGCAGTACTTC,CASSESGQGSYEQYF
TRBJ1-1,TRBV10-3,.,.,TGTGCCACCTACTACACCGGGACATCTATGAACACTGAAGCTTTCTTT,CATYYTGTSMNTEAFF
TRBJ2-7,TRBV10-1,.,many,TGCGCCAGCAGTGGTTCGATCTACGAGCAGTACTTC,CASSGSIYEQYF
TRBJ1-4,TRBV19,.,.,TGTGCCAGTAGTTCCCCCCAAGCCGAAAAACTGTTTTTT,CASSSPQAEKLFF
TRBJ2-5,TRBV3-1,.,.,TGTGCCAGCAGCCAAGACTTGGCGACAGAAGAGACCCAGTACTTC,CASSQDLATEETQYF